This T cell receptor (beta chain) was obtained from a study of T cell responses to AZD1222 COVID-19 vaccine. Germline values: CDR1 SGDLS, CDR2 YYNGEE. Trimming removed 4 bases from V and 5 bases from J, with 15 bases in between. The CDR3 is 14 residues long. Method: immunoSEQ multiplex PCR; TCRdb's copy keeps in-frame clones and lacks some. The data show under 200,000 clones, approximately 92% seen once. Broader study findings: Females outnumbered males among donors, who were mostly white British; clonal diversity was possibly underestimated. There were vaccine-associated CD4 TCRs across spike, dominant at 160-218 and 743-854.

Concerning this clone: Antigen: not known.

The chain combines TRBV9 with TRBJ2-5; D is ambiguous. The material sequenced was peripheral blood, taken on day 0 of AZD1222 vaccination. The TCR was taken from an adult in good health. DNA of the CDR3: TGTGCCAGCAGCTTAACCCCCCTCCGGGAGACCCAGTACTTC. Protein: CASSLTPLRETQYF.